The entry below describes one T cell receptor beta chain. This sample stems from a study of OX40 agonist ivuxolimab in advanced cancers. CDR3 size: 18 residues. Germline assignment: CDR1 SQVTM and CDR2 ANQGSEA. With 3 bases removed from V and 0 bases from J, the gap between germline ends came to 23 bases. Sequencing used immunoSEQ multiplex PCR; TCRdb keeps in-frame clones, though not all of them. The sample shows 70,000 to 95,000 clones, around 86% of them seen only once. The clonotype was recovered from an adult with an advanced solid tumor such as melanoma, head and neck, liver or kidney cancer. V usage is TRBV29-1 and J usage is TRBJ1-1, with TRBD1 as a possible D gene (6 bases). The starting material was CD4+ or CD8+ T cells sorted from blood, obtained in a trial of the OX40 agonist ivuxolimab. The DNA of the CDR3 is TGCAGCGTTGAGGGAGTGGGGGCGATCCCAGGTATGAACACTGAAGCTTTCTTT. Its translation: CSVEGVGAIPGMNTEAFF. The full variable domain, with the rest looked up from reference TRBV29-1 and TRBJ1-1, is SAVISQKPSRDICQRGTSLTIQCQVDSQVTMMFWYRQQPGQSLTLIATANQGSEATYESGFVIDKFPISRPNLTFSTLTVSNMSPEDSSIYLCSVEGVGAIPGMNTEAFFGQGTRLTVV.